The 31 T cell receptor beta chains reported below all come from one sample, sequenced in a study of STAT3 mutations in large granular lymphocyte leukemia. Findings and caveats of the study: At least one immunodominant TCR beta clonotype appeared in every T-cell large granular lymphocyte leukemia patient.

Assay used: immunoSEQ multiplex PCR; TCRdb lists only in-frame clones, some missing. The data contain 15,000 to 20,000 clones, about 83% of them singletons. What these receptors recognize is not known. The sequenced sample was peripheral blood mononuclear cells. These receptors were obtained from a man aged 50-60 years with T-cell large granular lymphocyte leukemia. Some clones in this sample may be carry-over from other donors' samples.

This clone was observed a single time. The chain uses TRBV9 and TRBJ1-3, with D hard to call. Trimming shortened V by 1 base and J by 5 bases, and 16 bases separated the two germline ends. Germline values: CDR1 SGDLS, CDR2 YYNGEE. The CDR3 runs to 16 residues. CDR3 loop: CASSVSASPDRNTIYF. As DNA, the CDR3 is TGTGCCAGCAGCGTAAGCGCCTCACCGGATAGAAACACCATATATTTT. The complete variable domain, with remaining parts taken from reference TRBV9 and TRBJ1-3, reads DSGVTQTPKHLITATGQRVTLRCSPRSGDLSVYWYQQSLDQGLQFLIQYYNGEERAKGNILERFSAQQFPDLHSELNLSSLELGDSALYFCASSVSASPDRNTIYFGEGSWLTVV.

This clone was observed a single time. This chain connects TRBV9 to TRBJ1-1, with D uncertain. V lost 4 bases, J lost 3 bases, and 16 bases lay in between. Germline V gene sequence: CDR1 SGDLS, CDR2 YYNGEE. The CDR3 extends over 15 amino acids. Here the CDR3 DNA reads TGTGCCAGCAGCCCGTCGCGGAACCGTGACACTGAAGCTTTCTTT. This codes for CASSPSRNRDTEAFF.

By sample share, this clone is medium-sized (0.01 to 0.1%). The J gene is TRBJ2-7, the V gene TRBV29-1; D gene unclear. The CDR3 is made up of 12 amino acids. Trimming stripped 4 bases from V and 3 bases from J, with 10 bases between. CDR1 SQVTM and CDR2 ANQGSEA come from the germline V gene. The DNA of the CDR3 is TGCAGCGTTGGCCACGAAGACTACGAGCAGTACTTC. Translating gives CSVGHEDYEQYF.

The V gene is TRBV5-4, the J gene TRBJ1-2, with 7 bases aligning to TRBD1. This CDR3 region has 14 residues. V dropped 2 bases and J dropped 7; count of bases not matched to a gene: 8. Germline CDR1 and CDR2: SGHNT and YYREEE (reference sequence). This chain's CDR3 is CASSFKGGSGGYTF. The CDR3 nucleotides read TGTGCCAGCAGCTTCAAAGGGGGCTCAGGTGGCTACACCTTC.

The chain combines TRBV18 with TRBJ1-2; 9 bases agree with TRBD1. The CDR3 sequence is 16 residues long. Germline V gene sequence: CDR1 KGHSH, CDR2 LQKENI. V was clipped by 2 bases and J by 2 bases; unmatched bases: 6. The CDR3, as DNA: TGTGCCAGCTCACCAACTCGGGACAGGGAGAACTATGGCTACACCTTC. This gives the protein CASSPTRDRENYGYTF.

CDR3 protein: CASSAEGGNTIYF. The CDR3, as DNA: TGTGCCAGCAGTGCTGAGGGGGGAAACACCATATATTTT. The chain links TRBV6-1 to TRBJ1-3; D possibly corresponds to TRBD1 (5 bases). The germline CDR1 and CDR2 sequences are MNHNS and SASEGT. The CDR3 extends over 13 amino acids. V was trimmed by 4 bases and J by 4 bases, leaving 8 bases between them.

This clone was seen a single time. The chain links TRBV7-3 to TRBJ1-2, with D possibly being TRBD1 (6 bases). Trimming removed 5 bases at V and 8 bases at J, with 12 bases between. Germline CDR1 reads SGHTA; CDR2 reads FQGTGA. The CDR3 covers 12 residues. CDR3 sequence (DNA): TGTGCCAGCAGCGCACAGGGCCACGGCTACACCTTC. Translating it yields CASSAQGHGYTF.

This clone was picked up one time. V is TRBV14 and J is TRBJ1-5; D is unresolved. The CDR3 loop spans 13 amino acids. The germline CDR1 and CDR2 sequences are SGHDN and FVKESK. V was shortened by 2 bases and J by 2 bases, with 4 bases between the two germline ends. This chain's CDR3 is CASSQYGNQPQHF. CDR3 bases: TGTGCCAGCAGCCAATATGGCAATCAGCCCCAGCATTTT.

The V and J genes are TRBV6-5 and TRBJ2-6; unclear D gene. The V gene's germline CDR1 is MNHEY and CDR2 SVGAGI. The V end lost 7 bases, the J end lost 4 bases, and 11 bases lay between the germline ends. The CDR3 is made up of 14 amino acids. The CDR3 bases are TGTGCCAGCAAAGACCCGGAAGGGGCCAACGTCCTGACTTTC. Translated, it gives CASKDPEGANVLTF.

The rearrangement links TRBV4-3 to TRBJ2-2; D may correspond to TRBD1 or TRBD2 (5 bases each). Germline V CDR1 and CDR2: LGHNA, YSLEER. The CDR3 runs to 15 residues. V shed 4 bases and J shed 0 bases, with 9 bases lying between them. This chain's CDR3 is CASSRGTTNTGELFF. As DNA, the CDR3 is TGCGCCAGCAGCCGTGGGACGACGAACACCGGGGAGCTGTTTTTT.

The V gene is TRBV16, the J gene TRBJ1-5, with D uncertain. Trimming removed 1 base at V and 2 bases at J, with 6 bases between. This CDR3 is 14 amino acids long. CDR1 and CDR2 (germline): KGHSY, FQNENV. CDR3: CASSQFLGNQPQHF. The CDR3 nucleotides read TGTGCCAGCAGCCAATTTTTAGGCAATCAGCCCCAGCATTTT.

The chain joins TRBV4-1 to TRBJ1-2; no clear D. The CDR3 is 15 residues long. With 0 bases removed from V and 2 bases from J, the gap between germline ends came to 10 bases. Looked up from germline, CDR1 is MGHRA and CDR2 is YSYEKL. The chain's CDR3 is CASSQDGQWNYGYTF. The CDR3 DNA is TGCGCCAGCAGCCAAGATGGCCAGTGGAACTATGGCTACACCTTC.

This chain joins TRBV7-6 and TRBJ2-1; 7 bases are shared with TRBD2. This CDR3 comprises 13 residues. CDR1 and CDR2 from the germline V gene are SGHVS and FNYEAQ. V trimming: 8 bases; J trimming: 5 bases; junction bases outside the gene matches: 6. CDR3 in amino acids: CASGLADDNEQFF. The CDR3 DNA follows: TGTGCCAGCGGCCTAGCGGACGACAATGAGCAGTTCTTC.

This chain links TRBV9 with TRBJ2-1, with no clear D. CDR1 and CDR2 from the germline V gene are SGDLS and YYNGEE. The CDR3 covers 11 residues. The ends were cut back, 4 bases at V and 8 bases at J, with 7 bases in the middle. The CDR3 spells CASSPEHEQFF. Here the CDR3 DNA reads TGTGCCAGCAGCCCCGAGCATGAGCAGTTCTTC.

The genes are TRBV5-1 and TRBJ2-3; 8 nucleotides align to TRBD1. V trimming: 5 bases; J trimming: 4 bases; junction bases outside the gene matches: 6. The length of the CDR3 is 14 residues. Germline assignment: CDR1 SGHRS and CDR2 YFSETQ. CDR3 amino acids: CASRHKGQADTQYF. In DNA form, the CDR3 reads TGCGCCAGCAGGCATAAGGGACAGGCAGATACGCAGTATTTT.

CDR3 loop: CASSDRDSYNSPLHF. CDR3 nucleotides: TGCGCCAGCAGCGATCGGGACAGCTATAATTCACCCCTCCACTTT. The genes are TRBV10-2 and TRBJ1-6, with 7 bases that match TRBD1. This CDR3 is 15 amino acids long. The germline gives CDR1 WSHSY, CDR2 SAAADI. J gave up 3 bases and V 6 bases, and 5 bases lay outside the gene matches.

The chain has TRBV5-4 and TRBJ2-2, with D maybe TRBD2 (6 bases). Trimming pared 0 bases from V and 4 bases from J, leaving 10 bases between. CDR3 length equals 15 residues. The germline gives CDR1 SGHNT, CDR2 YYREEE (reference sequence). CDR3 amino acids: CASSLDAGLTGELFF. In DNA form, the CDR3 reads TGTGCCAGCAGCTTGGATGCGGGACTCACCGGGGAGCTGTTTTTT.

The sample holds one count of this clone. The CDR3 coding sequence is TGTGCCAGCAATTCCCCAGGGCAAAGGAGTGGCTACACCTTC. It encodes CASNSPGQRSGYTF. V gene TRBV6-5 combines with J gene TRBJ1-2; D is possibly TRBD1 (5 bases). V dropped 7 bases and J dropped 7 bases, with 19 bases sitting between them. Germline V CDR1 and CDR2: MNHEY, SVGAGI. The length of the CDR3 is 14 residues.

The V and J genes are TRBV2 and TRBJ1-2; D gene uncertain. Germline V CDR1 and CDR2: SNHLY, FYNNEI. The V end lost 5 bases, the J end lost 2 bases, and 3 bases lay between the germline ends. The CDR3 totals 11 residues. CDR3 sequence (DNA): TGTGCCAGCAGTCCAAACTATGGCTACACCTTC. This gives the protein CASSPNYGYTF.

The gene calls are TRBV5-1 and TRBJ1-1; no clear D. The CDR3 contains 14 residues. Deletions cut 0 bases from V and 3 bases from J, with 9 bases between. Per germline, CDR1 SGHRS and CDR2 YFSETQ. In nucleotides, the CDR3 is TGCGCCAGCAGCTTGGCGTATCGGGACACTGAAGCTTTCTTT. This sequence encodes CASSLAYRDTEAFF.

V is TRBV28 and J is TRBJ1-1; D remains ambiguous. The V and J ends lost 7 bases and 6 bases respectively, with 12 bases between them. This CDR3 region has 12 residues. The germline V gene encodes CDR1 MDHEN and CDR2 SYDVKM. For the CDR3, the DNA is TGTGCCAGCACAAGGGCGTGGGCTGAAGCTTTCTTT. Protein sequence: CASTRAWAEAFF.

This chain uses TRBV27 with TRBJ2-1; 11 bases align to TRBD2. Germline CDR1 reads MNHEY; CDR2 reads SMNVEV (reference sequence). This CDR3 contains 13 residues. The junction had 4 bases not matched to a gene; V was cut back by 7 bases and J by 8 bases. The CDR3 DNA sequence: TGTGCCAGCACCCTAGCGGGGGGCGATGAGCAGTTCTTC. Translating it yields CASTLAGGDEQFF.

This sequence joins TRBV7-9 and TRBJ1-2; possibly TRBD1 for D (6 bases). Per the germline V gene, CDR1 is SEHNR and CDR2 is FQNEAQ (reference sequence). The V and J ends lost 5 bases and 4 bases respectively, with 11 bases between them. This CDR3 has 13 amino acids. Here the CDR3 DNA reads TGTGCCAGCAGCGCACAGGGCGGCTATGGCTACACCTTC. The encoded protein is CASSAQGGYGYTF. The entire variable domain, with the rest obtained from reference TRBV7-9 and TRBJ1-2, is as follows: DTGVSQNPRHKITKRGQNVTFRCDPISEHNRLYWYRQTLGQGPEFLTYFQNEAQLEKSRLLSDRFSAERPKGSFSTLEIQRTEQGDSAMYLCASSAQGGYGYTFGSGTRLTVV.

This clone was counted between two and nine times. This chain joins TRBV28 and TRBJ1-4, with 9 bases that match TRBD1. The germline CDR1 and CDR2 sequences are MDHEN and SYDVKM. Trimming took 5 bases from V and 8 from J; bases not matched to a gene: 6. This CDR3 is 14 amino acids long. For the CDR3, the DNA is TGTGCCAGCAGTCCCCCGGGACAGGGCGAAAAACTGTTTTTT. Its translation: CASSPPGQGEKLFF.

In its sample, this clone was seen a few times. The CDR3 sequence: CASSQRPGQGIYEQYF. CDR3 DNA: TGCGCCAGCAGCCAAAGGCCGGGACAGGGGATCTACGAGCAGTACTTC. This chain uses TRBV5-1 with TRBJ2-7, with 10 bases matching TRBD1. The CDR3 loop spans 16 amino acids. Germline V gene sequence: CDR1 SGHRS, CDR2 YFSETQ. Trimming cost V 4 bases and J 3 bases; bases outside gene matches: 10.

The V and J genes are TRBV2 and TRBJ2-1; D may correspond to TRBD1 or TRBD2 (5 bases each). Germline V lookup: CDR1 SNHLY, CDR2 FYNNEI. Deletions cut 7 bases from V and 7 bases from J, with 17 bases between. This CDR3 comprises 14 residues. CDR3 DNA: TGTGCCAGCACCGAAGCTAGGGGACGTAATGAGCAGTTCTTC. This translates into CASTEARGRNEQFF.

V is TRBV19 and J is TRBJ2-2, with D tentatively TRBD1 or TRBD2 (5 bases each). Trimming stripped 7 bases from V and 4 bases from J, with 16 bases between. This CDR3 region has 15 residues. The germline CDR1 and CDR2 sequences are LNHDA and SQIVND (reference sequence). CDR3 nucleotide sequence: TGTGCCAGTAACACGGGGCGACCCGGCACCGGGGAGCTGTTTTTT. The encoded protein is CASNTGRPGTGELFF.

V is TRBV27 and J is TRBJ2-2; D not resolved. CDR1 is MNHEY and CDR2 is SMNVEV in the germline V gene (reference sequence). The germline V and J ends were trimmed by 3 bases and 5 bases, with 1 base remaining between them. This CDR3 comprises 11 residues. Here the CDR3 reads CASSLTGELFF. In nucleotides, the CDR3 is TGTGCCAGCAGTTTGACCGGGGAGCTGTTTTTT.

V usage is TRBV7-9 and J usage is TRBJ2-7; 9 bases line up with TRBD2. Germline values: CDR1 SEHNR, CDR2 FQNEAQ (reference sequence). This CDR3 spans 16 amino acids. V lost 6 bases, J lost 0 bases, and 9 bases stayed unmatched. The CDR3: CASSSKPSGASYEQYF. CDR3 nucleotides: TGTGCCAGCAGTTCAAAACCTAGCGGGGCCTCCTACGAGCAGTACTTC.

The chain couples TRBV7-9 to TRBJ1-5, with D possibly matching TRBD1 (5 bases). CDR3 length: 15 amino acids. Trimming took 5 bases from V and 0 from J, leaving 11 bases between them. CDR1 and CDR2 from the germline V gene are SEHNR and FQNEAQ (reference sequence). The CDR3: CASSLGTHSNQPQHF. In DNA form, the CDR3 reads TGTGCCAGCAGCCTCGGGACTCATAGCAATCAGCCCCAGCATTTT.

This rearrangement joins TRBV18 to TRBJ2-5, with 10 bases that match TRBD1. With V trimmed by 4 bases and J by 4 bases, 3 bases remained unmatched. In germline, CDR1 is KGHSH, CDR2 LQKENI. CDR3 length equals 14 residues. CDR3 in amino acids: CASSRGQGSETQYF. The CDR3, as DNA: TGTGCCAGCTCACGGGGACAGGGGTCAGAGACCCAGTACTTC.